This paragraph reports one T cell receptor beta chain. This sample stems from a study of blood T cell repertoires in COVID-19. Study-level background: Acute-phase and convalescent COVID-19 samples originated in the United States, Italy and Spain.

Germline V gene data show CDR1 as LGHNA and CDR2 as YSLEER. Trimming shortened V by 0 bases and J by 11 bases, and 15 bases separated the two germline ends. There are 14 residues in the CDR3. Those enrolled, adults aged about 18 to 89 years, came from 24 US areas. Each recovered donor of Cohort 3 presented with two negative PCRs, clearance, or symptom resolution. TCRdb's copy holds only in-frame clones and misses some; the assay was immunoSEQ multiplex PCR. The top ten hold 10% of the sample, which has around 390,000 clones, 85% to 90% seen once. The receptor's source is a woman between 45 and 65 years old who had recovered from COVID-19. This chain links TRBV4-3 with TRBJ2-3, with D uncertain. The sequencing sample was made of PBMCs or T cells enriched from blood (not recorded which). The CDR3 loop reads CASSQDISPQEQYF. The CDR3 DNA reads TGCGCCAGCAGCCAAGACATATCCCCCCAGGAGCAGTATTTT.